This is a list of T cell receptor beta chains from one sample in a study of response to subunit inactivated influenza vaccine. TCRdb redid the calling of the RT-PCR reads with MiXCR, one entry per CDR3 protein. Found here are 170,000 or so distinct CDR3 sequences, roughly 10% of them singletons; the top ten hold around 35%. This material consisted of CD8+ T cells sorted from PBMCs, taken less than 30 months after vaccination. The source is a man between 50 and 70 years old who received an inactivated influenza vaccine. CDR3s include the opening cysteine and the closing phenylalanine or tryptophan. D genes are given only for firm matches. Size is omitted from some rows. Given values are once, few, many or a class for expanded clones.

V	J	size	D	DNA	CDR3
TRBV7-9	TRBJ1-2	few	.	TGTGCCAGCGGGGCTCACTACACCTTC	CASGAHYTF
TRBV15	TRBJ2-3	many	TRBD2	TGTGCCACCAGCAGAGATCGGCTAGCGGGATTCGATACGCAGTATTTT	CATSRDRLAGFDTQYF
TRBV9	TRBJ2-1	.	.	TGTGCCAGCAGCCCCCGGAGGGGGGTTAGGTTAGACAATGAGCAGTTCTTC	CASSPRRGVRLDNEQFF
TRBV27	TRBJ1-1	many	.	TGTGCCAGCAGTTTCGTGGTGAACACTGAAGCTTTCTTT	CASSFVVNTEAFF
TRBV27	TRBJ2-7	.	TRBD1	TGTGCCAGCAGTTTGGGACAGCTGATTTACGAGCAGTACTTC	CASSLGQLIYEQYF
TRBV12-3/TRBV12-4	TRBJ1-2	once	TRBD1	TGTACCAGCAGTTTGGGCACCGGGACAGGGGGCGACTATGGCTACACCTTC	CTSSLGTGTGGDYGYTF
TRBV18	TRBJ2-1	many	.	TGTGCCAGCTCACCGAGGGGACTTTACAATGAGCAGTTCTTC	CASSPRGLYNEQFF
TRBV14	TRBJ2-1	.	.	TGTGCCAGCAGCCCGACTCCTCTAGCGTACAATGAGCAGTTCTTC	CASSPTPLAYNEQFF
TRBV7-9	TRBJ2-7	.	.	TGTGCCAGCAGCAACCGGGACTTAACCTACGAGCAGTACTTC	CASSNRDLTYEQYF
TRBV27	TRBJ2-7	few	.	TGTGCCAGCAGTTTATTCTTAGAAGGCTACGAGCAGTACTTC	CASSLFLEGYEQYF
TRBV19	TRBJ2-7	.	.	TGTGCCAGTAGTATTCCCAAGCGGATGGGGCAGTACTTC	CASSIPKRMGQYF
TRBV6-4	TRBJ2-2	many	TRBD1	TGTGCCAGCAGTGCGACAGGGGAAGGCGGGGAGCTGTTTTTT	CASSATGEGGELFF
TRBV15	TRBJ2-3	many	.	TGTGCCACCAGCAGAAGGGCTTTAGATACGCAGTATTTT	CATSRRALDTQYF
TRBV28	TRBJ2-1	many	.	TGTGCCAGCAGTTTTCGGGGGAATGAGCAGTTCTTC	CASSFRGNEQFF
TRBV12-5	TRBJ2-1	many	TRBD1	TGTGCTAGTGGTTTGTGGACAGGGCCCTACAATGAGCAGTTCTTC	CASGLWTGPYNEQFF
TRBV29-1	TRBJ1-1	few	TRBD1	TGCAGCGTTGAGTCGACAGGGGAATTGAACACTGAAGCTTTCTTT	CSVESTGELNTEAFF
TRBV3-1	TRBJ1-4	few	.	TGTGCCAGCAGCCAAGAACAGGGCGAGGTGTGGGAAAAACTGTTTTTT	CASSQEQGEVWEKLFF
TRBV12-3/TRBV12-4	TRBJ1-1	.	TRBD1	TGTGCCAGCACCGTCGACAGGGGGCTCACTGAAGCTTTCTTT	CASTVDRGLTEAFF
TRBV9	TRBJ2-2	many	.	TGTGCCAGCAGCGTAAGGGTCGGGGAGCTGTTTTTT	CASSVRVGELFF
TRBV6-2/TRBV6-3	TRBJ2-3	.	TRBD2	TGTGCCAGCAGTTACCCCGGGACTAGCGGGAGGAGGACAGATACGCAGTATTTT	CASSYPGTSGRRTDTQYF
TRBV6-1	TRBJ1-1	many	.	TGTGCCAGCAGTCAATTCTACCAACCGCTGGAAGCTTTCTTT	CASSQFYQPLEAFF
TRBV18	TRBJ1-5	.	TRBD1	TGTGCCAGCTCACAGATTAGGACAGGGGTGGGCAATCAGCCCCAGCATTTT	CASSQIRTGVGNQPQHF
TRBV5-1	TRBJ2-3	.	TRBD2	TGCGCCAGCAGCTCCCCACATAGCGGGGGGAAAACCACAGATACGCAGTATTTT	CASSSPHSGGKTTDTQYF
TRBV20-1	TRBJ2-3	once	.	TGCAGTGCTAGAGATGGGTCCACAGATACGCAGTATTTT	CSARDGSTDTQYF
TRBV7-9	TRBJ1-2	once	TRBD1	TGTGCCAGCAGCCCGGGGACAGGGGTATCCTATGGCTACACCTTC	CASSPGTGVSYGYTF
TRBV4-3	TRBJ2-7	few	.	TGCGCCAGCAGCCAAGAGGCGGGCCGCCACGAGCAGTACTTC	CASSQEAGRHEQYF
TRBV12-3/TRBV12-4	TRBJ2-7	few	TRBD1	TGTGCCAGCAGTTCCGGGACAGGGATCTACGAGCAGTACTTC	CASSSGTGIYEQYF